The rows below give T cell receptor beta chains drawn from one sample of a study of blood T cell repertoires in COVID-19. The protocol was immunoSEQ multiplex PCR, while the TCRdb copy is restricted to in-frame clones and leaves out a portion. The table has 270,000 or so clones, approximately 84% seen once. Sequencing was carried out using PBMCs or T cells enriched from blood (not recorded which). The origin of the receptors is a man between 50 and 59 years old who had recovered from COVID-19. The CDR3 runs from the conserved cysteine through the conserved F or W. A D gene is named only where the DNA matches it firmly. A clone size is listed for some rows: how often the clone was seen (once, few, many), or a class if it is expanded.

V gene	J gene	D gene	clone size	CDR3 DNA	CDR3 protein
TRBV2	TRBJ1-4	TRBD1	-	TGTGCCAGCAGTGGTGGACAGGGGTCCACTAATGAAAAACTGTTTTTT	CASSGGQGSTNEKLFF
TRBV4-2	TRBJ2-7	TRBD2	-	TGTGCCAGCAGCCAAGATCGTCTAGCGGGTGGGGACGGGTACGAGCAGTACTTC	CASSQDRLAGGDGYEQYF
TRBV25-1	TRBJ1-5	TRBD1	-	TGTGCCAGCAGCATCAACAGGGGGAGGTCATATCAGCCCCAGCATTTT	CASSINRGRSYQPQHF
TRBV10-3	TRBJ2-7	-	-	TGTGCCACTAACAGGAACTCCTACGAGCAGTACTTC	CATNRNSYEQYF
TRBV19	TRBJ2-1	-	-	TGTGCCAGTTCTCCCACGGCCTACAATGAGCAGTTCTTC	CASSPTAYNEQFF
TRBV5-5	TRBJ1-1	-	-	TGTGCCAGCAGCCCCCTCAGCAGCCGGGAGAACACTGAAGCTTTCTTT	CASSPLSSRENTEAFF
TRBV18	TRBJ1-3	-	-	TGTGCCAGCTCACCACGGGAGTCCTTCAACACCATATATTTT	CASSPRESFNTIYF
TRBV28	TRBJ1-4	-	-	TGTGCCAGCAGTTTGCAGGGGAGGGGTGAAAAACTGTTTTTT	CASSLQGRGEKLFF
TRBV5-6	TRBJ1-3	-	-	TGTGCCAGCAGCTTGGGACTATCCGGAAACACCATATATTTT	CASSLGLSGNTIYF
TRBV6-5	TRBJ1-3	TRBD1	-	TGTGCCAGCAGTTCCCCACAGGGGAGGGGAAACACCATATATTTT	CASSSPQGRGNTIYF
TRBV14	TRBJ2-2	-	-	TGTGCCAGCAGCCAATTCCCTACCGGGGAGCTGTTTTTT	CASSQFPTGELFF
TRBV2	TRBJ1-6	TRBD1	-	TGTGCCAGCATTCGGACAGGGACTAATTCACCCCTCCACTTT	CASIRTGTNSPLHF
TRBV7-9	TRBJ1-1	-	-	TGTGCCAGCAGCTTTACAGCGAACACTGAAGCTTTCTTT	CASSFTANTEAFF
TRBV7-2	TRBJ1-5	-	-	TGTGCCAGCAGCTGGGGGGGTCAGCCCCAGCATTTT	CASSWGGQPQHF
TRBV9	TRBJ2-2	TRBD2	-	TGTGCCAGCAGCGGTCGGCCTAGCGGGAGAAACACCGGGGAGCTGTTTTTT	CASSGRPSGRNTGELFF
TRBV10-1	TRBJ1-1	-	-	TGCGCCAGCAGCGAGACCGGGACTGAAGCTTTCTTT	CASSETGTEAFF
TRBV7-9	TRBJ2-7	-	-	TGTGCCAGCAGCTTAGGTTTGGATAGCGCTCATAGTGACGAGCAGTACTTC	CASSLGLDSAHSDEQYF
TRBV7-8	TRBJ1-2	-	-	TGTGCCAGCAGCTCCCTACGAGACTACAACTATGGCTACACCTTC	CASSSLRDYNYGYTF
TRBV11-3	TRBJ2-7	-	-	TGTGCCAGCAGCTTAGCGGGGGGCAACGAGCAGTACTTC	CASSLAGGNEQYF
TRBV29-1	TRBJ2-7	-	-	TGCAGCGTTCCATTGGGCGGGCGGGACGAGCAGTACTTC	CSVPLGGRDEQYF
TRBV5-1	TRBJ1-1	TRBD1	once	TGCGCCAGCAGCTTGGCCGGAGGGGGCTTTCGTGACACTGAAGCTTTCTTT	CASSLAGGGFRDTEAFF
TRBV12-3/TRBV12-4	TRBJ1-3	-	-	TGTGCCAGCAGTTTACAAGGAAACACCATATATTTT	CASSLQGNTIYF
TRBV6-5	TRBJ1-6	-	few	TGTGCCAGTTACAGGAGCTATAATTCACCCCTCCACTTT	CASYRSYNSPLHF
TRBV7-2	TRBJ1-3	-	-	TGTGCCAGCAGCTTATCTCTGGCAGCTGGAAACACCATATATTTT	CASSLSLAAGNTIYF
TRBV19	TRBJ2-1	TRBD2	once	TGTGCCAGTAGACCGGGACTAGCGGGAGGGAAGGCCTACAATGAGCAGTTCTTC	CASRPGLAGGKAYNEQFF
TRBV19	TRBJ2-7	TRBD2	-	TGTGCCAGTAGTGCCGGGACTAGCGCCTACGAGCAGTACTTC	CASSAGTSAYEQYF
TRBV2	TRBJ2-7	-	-	TGTGCCAGCAGTCAGGATTCCTACGAGCAGTACTTC	CASSQDSYEQYF
TRBV5-1	TRBJ2-3	TRBD1	-	TGCGCCAGCAGCTTGGCAGGGGGTAGGACAGATACGCAGTATTTT	CASSLAGGRTDTQYF
TRBV4-3	TRBJ2-7	-	-	TGCGCCAGCAGCCAAGATCCGGGGATAGGCAATCTCTACGAGCAGTACTTC	CASSQDPGIGNLYEQYF
TRBV3-1/TRBV3-2	TRBJ2-3	TRBD2	-	TGTGCCAGCAGCCACGGCCAGCGGCTAGCGGGAGTGGCAGATACGCAGTATTTT	CASSHGQRLAGVADTQYF
TRBV18	TRBJ2-5	TRBD1	-	TGTGCCAGCTCCGGGACAGGGGCGTCAGAGACCCAGTACTTC	CASSGTGASETQYF
TRBV7-9	TRBJ1-5	TRBD1	-	TGTGCCAGCAGCTTAGAAGGACAGGGGCAGCCCCAGCATTTT	CASSLEGQGQPQHF
TRBV5-4	TRBJ2-6	TRBD1	-	TGTGCCAGCAGCACCAAGACAGGGACCGGCTCTGGGGCCAACGTCCTGACTTTC	CASSTKTGTGSGANVLTF